This T cell receptor beta chain came from a study of early T cells in non-severe SARS-CoV-2 infection. Separate cDNA molecules each had unique molecular identifiers attached to them. TCRdb reprocessed the 5' RACE reads with MiXCR, giving one entry per CDR3 protein. The table has tens of thousands of distinct CDR3 sequences, approximately 6.3% seen once; the top ten hold around 2.9%. Trimming shortened V by 4 bases and J by 8 bases, and 12 bases separated the two germline ends. Germline V lookup: CDR1 SGHTA, CDR2 FQGNSA. The CDR3 spans 13 residues. The study, taken as a whole, reports: There was a bias toward anti-spike CD8 responses in VDJdb matching, which missed private and CD4 specificities.

This clonotype was seen ten or more times. No antigen is known for it. Sequencing was carried out using whole blood. The V and J genes are TRBV7-2 and TRBJ2-1; no clear D gene. The source is an adult who was a healthcare worker with PCR-confirmed SARS-CoV-2 infection or an uninfected control (not recorded which). CDR3 in amino acids: CASSSSWGDEQFF. The CDR3 nucleotides read TGTGCCAGCAGCTCCAGCTGGGGTGATGAGCAGTTCTTC.